Listed here is a single T cell receptor (beta chain). No cognate antigen has been identified for it. Per-base qualities were not stored, and no clone one base away is much larger. A distance of 8 bases separates the germline ends of V and J, which lose 4 bases and 0 bases respectively. The CDR3 holds 14 amino acids from the cysteine to the phenylalanine. CDR3 DNA is the only sequence kept; it has 42 bases, read in frame from the first base. The germline V gene (reference sequence) sets CDR1 to MNHEY and CDR2 to SMNVEV. This sample was taken from a study of blood T cells in healthy people across ages (dated by TCRdb to between 2014 and 2016). Some background on the complete study: In model experiments, roughly one uniquely barcoded TCR beta cDNA molecule per two T cells was captured by template switching. Using deep sequencing normalized with unique cDNA molecular identifiers, the study measured how TCR beta repertoire diversity changes with age. The donors were divided into four age groups: young (average around 16 years), middle-aged (roughly 40), aged (approximately 62) and long-lived (around 80). Donors of different ages were randomly distributed across sequencing lanes to avoid experimental bias. The study analyzed two additional independent replicas of 1 million unique cDNA reads from the same blood draw for two donors, one aged 18 to 30 and one aged 80 or older.

Library preparation employed 5' RACE. This sample was sequenced with an Illumina HiSeq 2500. A second about 7 to 12 cycle PCR used a sample-barcoded 5' primer and a J-beta primer mix. Each TCR beta cDNA molecule received a unique molecular identifier from a template-switch 5' adaptor carrying 12 random nucleotides. At least 3 million CDR3-containing paired-end reads were obtained from each sample. First-strand cDNA synthesis was performed from all RNA using the Mint cDNA synthesis kit, with priming by a TRBC-specific oligonucleotide. After uracil-DNA glycosylase treatment, a first 18-cycle PCR used universal primers M1SS and BC2_uni_R on all cDNA. Concerning the study's data processing: For normalization, 1 million high-quality reads were randomly selected from each sample, with every read carrying a distinct molecular identifier. Instead of being binned into consensus sequences, reads that shared molecular identifiers were thrown out. MiTCR, run with a Q25 quality threshold and the strictest error-elimination algorithm, handled CDR3 identification, clonotype clustering and error correction. Lower-bound total TCR beta diversity was estimated with a nonparametric unseen species model using Euler transformation. TCRdb reprocessing: public reads trimmed at Q25 with fastp, clones called with MiXCR, in-frame beta chains kept. Identical CDR3 protein sequences are pooled into one entry, listed with their most common genes and DNA. TCRdb's processing, not the study's, gives the V and J calls here. This sample has roughly 1.5 million distinct CDR3 sequences in its table, and around 40% of those were observed once. About 4.1% of the sample is in the top ten clones.

The donors were around 39 Caucasian individuals from Russia, aged about 6 to 100 years, who were systemically healthy. About 10 milliliters of peripheral blood were collected from each donor into EDTA-treated Vacutainer tubes. Ficoll-Paque density-gradient centrifugation was used to isolate PBMCs, with at least 7 million per sample. Total RNA, at least 6 micrograms per sample, was extracted from PBMCs with Trizol reagent. For every donor, flow cytometry on a PBMC aliquot measured the percentage of naive CD45RAhigh/CD27high T cells. Broad study findings and their caveats: Because the CMV infection status of the donors was unknown, age-related changes in expanded clonotypes may potentially have been confounded. Estimates of total diversity based on one million sequenced T cells were considered lower bounds and underestimates. Compared with the aged group, the long-lived group had more naive CD4+ T cells, fewer expanded clones and increased TCR diversity, suggesting age selection. Observed TCR beta diversity per million T cells fell roughly linearly with age, and a significant reduction was already apparent by age approximately 41. A strong correlation was found between observed TCR beta diversity and the percentage of naive T cells measured by flow cytometry. Conclusive comparison of naive and antigen-experienced compartments was prevented by the profiling of bulk unsorted PBMCs.

This sequence was found in a woman aged 18-29 years in good health. The V gene is TRBV27 and the J gene is TRBJ2-3, with TRBD1 perhaps the D gene, on 5 matching bases. The sample comprised blood. The DNA sequence is TGTGCCAGCAGTTGGGCAGGGAGCACAGATACGCAGTATTTT. This is translated as CASSWAGSTDTQYF.